This T cell receptor (beta chain) was retrieved from a study of immune cell composition in non-small cell lung cancer. Study results and limitations: TIL tumour reactivity correlated with maximal tumour-associated clone frequency in adenocarcinoma.

Clones were read by immunoSEQ multiplex PCR, and TCRdb kept only the in-frame ones, dropping some. The sample consists of about 4,000 clones, over 70% of them appearing once. This CDR3 is 13 amino acids long. With 7 bases removed from V and 3 bases from J, the gap between germline ends came to 12 bases. Germline values: CDR1 SNHLY, CDR2 FYNNEI. On this clone itself: Its specificity is unknown.

This TCR was sampled from a human donor with non-small cell lung cancer. Specimen: lung tumor tissue. V is TRBV2 and J is TRBJ2-5; D is unresolved. Here the CDR3 DNA reads TGTGCCAGCATGGCAGGCCGAAAAGAGACCCAGTACTTC. Its protein product is CASMAGRKETQYF.